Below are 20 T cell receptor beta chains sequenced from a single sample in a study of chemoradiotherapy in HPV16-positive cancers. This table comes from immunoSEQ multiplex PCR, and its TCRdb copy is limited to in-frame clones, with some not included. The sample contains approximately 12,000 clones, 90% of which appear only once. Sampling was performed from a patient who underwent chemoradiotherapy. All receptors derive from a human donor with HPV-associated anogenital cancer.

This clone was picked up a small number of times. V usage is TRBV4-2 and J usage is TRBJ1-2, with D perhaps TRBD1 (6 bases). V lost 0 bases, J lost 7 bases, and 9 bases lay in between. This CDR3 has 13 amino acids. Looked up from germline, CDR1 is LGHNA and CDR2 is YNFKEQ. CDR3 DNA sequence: TGTGCCAGCAGCCAAGATCCCAGGGGTGGCTACACCTTC. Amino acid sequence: CASSQDPRGGYTF.

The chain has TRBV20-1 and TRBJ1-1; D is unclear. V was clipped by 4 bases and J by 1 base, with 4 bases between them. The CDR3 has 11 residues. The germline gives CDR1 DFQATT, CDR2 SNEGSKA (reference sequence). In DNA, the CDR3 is TGCAGTGCTAACAGGAACACTGAAGCTTTCTTT. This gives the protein CSANRNTEAFF.

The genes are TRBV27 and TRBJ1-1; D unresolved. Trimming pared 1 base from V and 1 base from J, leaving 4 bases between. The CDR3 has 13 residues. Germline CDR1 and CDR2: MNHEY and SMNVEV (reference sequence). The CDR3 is CASSLFWNTEAFF. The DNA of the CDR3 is TGTGCCAGCAGTTTATTCTGGAACACTGAAGCTTTCTTT.

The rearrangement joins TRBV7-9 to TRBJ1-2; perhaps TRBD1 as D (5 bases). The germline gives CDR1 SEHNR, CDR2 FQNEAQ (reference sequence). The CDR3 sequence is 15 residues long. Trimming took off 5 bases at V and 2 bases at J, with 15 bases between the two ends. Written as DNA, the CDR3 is TGTGCCAGCAGCCGAGGAGACAGCCGAAACTATGGCTACACCTTC. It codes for CASSRGDSRNYGYTF.

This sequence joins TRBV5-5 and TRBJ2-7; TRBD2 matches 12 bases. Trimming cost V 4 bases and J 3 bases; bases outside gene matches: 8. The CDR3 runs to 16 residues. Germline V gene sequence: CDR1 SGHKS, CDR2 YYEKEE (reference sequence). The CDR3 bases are TGTGCCAGCAGCCCCGAACTAGCGGGGGGATACTACGAGCAGTACTTC. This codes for CASSPELAGGYYEQYF.

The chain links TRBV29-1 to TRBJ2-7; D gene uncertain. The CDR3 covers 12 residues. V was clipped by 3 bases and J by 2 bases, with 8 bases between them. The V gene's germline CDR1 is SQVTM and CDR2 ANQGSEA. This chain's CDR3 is CSVEFTPYEQYF. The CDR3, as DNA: TGCAGCGTTGAGTTCACCCCCTACGAGCAGTACTTC.

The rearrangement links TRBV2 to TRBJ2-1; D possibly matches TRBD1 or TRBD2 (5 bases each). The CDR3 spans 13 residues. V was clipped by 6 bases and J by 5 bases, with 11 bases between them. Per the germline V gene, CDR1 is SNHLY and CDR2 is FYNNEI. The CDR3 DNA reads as TGTGCCAGCAGACTGGGACGGAACAATGAGCAGTTCTTC. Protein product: CASRLGRNNEQFF.

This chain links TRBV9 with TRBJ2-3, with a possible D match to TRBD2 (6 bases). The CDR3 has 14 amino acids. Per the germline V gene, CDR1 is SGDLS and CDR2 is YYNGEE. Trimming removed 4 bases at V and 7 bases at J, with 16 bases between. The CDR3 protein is CASSPNPGENTQYF. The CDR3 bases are TGTGCCAGCAGCCCGAACCCGGGGGAAAATACGCAGTATTTT.

DNA for the CDR3: TGCGCCAGCAGCCGATCCCGCGCAGGGGGCGTGAAGAACACTGAAGCTTTCTTT. It encodes CASSRSRAGGVKNTEAFF. The chain recombines TRBV5-1 with TRBJ1-1, with 8 bases matching TRBD1. From germline, CDR1 is SGHRS and CDR2 YFSETQ. The trim removed 4 bases at V and 1 base at J, leaving 15 bases unmatched. There are 18 residues in the CDR3.

Written as DNA, the CDR3 is TGTGCCAGCAGCGGCACAGGGGTCCTTTTCTCCGGGGCCAACGTCCTGACTTTC. It specifies CASSGTGVLFSGANVLTF. The rearrangement links TRBV7-2 to TRBJ2-6; 7 bases match TRBD1. This CDR3 comprises 18 residues. V lost 5 bases and J lost 4; bases outside the gene matches: 14. The germline CDR1 and CDR2 sequences are SGHTA and FQGNSA.

The CDR3 sequence: CAIGDSSGANVLTF. The DNA for the CDR3 is TGTGCCATTGGGGACTCCTCTGGGGCCAACGTCCTGACTTTC. The rearrangement joins TRBV27 to TRBJ2-6; TRBD2 is a possible D gene (6 bases). Deletions cut 10 bases from V and 0 bases from J, with 10 bases between. The CDR3 is made up of 14 amino acids. In germline, CDR1 is MNHEY, CDR2 SMNVEV (reference sequence).

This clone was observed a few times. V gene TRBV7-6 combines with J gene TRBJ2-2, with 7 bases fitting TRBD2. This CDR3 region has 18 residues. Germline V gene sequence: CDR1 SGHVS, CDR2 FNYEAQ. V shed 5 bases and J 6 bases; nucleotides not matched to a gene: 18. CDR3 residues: CASSVPGEGLRLSGELFF. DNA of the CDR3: TGTGCCAGCAGCGTTCCCGGGGAGGGCCTCAGGCTCTCCGGGGAGCTGTTTTTT.

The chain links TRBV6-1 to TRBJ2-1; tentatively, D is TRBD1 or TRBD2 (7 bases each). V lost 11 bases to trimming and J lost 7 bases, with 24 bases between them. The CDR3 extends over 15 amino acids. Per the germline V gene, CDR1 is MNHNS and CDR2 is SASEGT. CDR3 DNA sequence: TGTGCCGGCCACCCAAAGCGACAGGGAGGGAATGAGCAGTTCTTC. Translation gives CAGHPKRQGGNEQFF.

This chain's CDR3 is CASSEASFEQFF. Written as DNA, the CDR3 is TGTGCCAGCAGTGAAGCCTCGTTTGAGCAGTTCTTC. The genes are TRBV6-1 and TRBJ2-1; D gene uncertain. The CDR3 loop spans 12 amino acids. Trimming removed 0 bases from V and 9 bases from J, with 6 bases in between. Germline CDR1 is MNHNS and CDR2 is SASEGT.

The CDR3 bases are TGTGCCAGCAGCCGGACAGGGGTGTTTGACAAAAACATTCAGTACTTC. As protein: CASSRTGVFDKNIQYF. This chain connects TRBV5-6 to TRBJ2-4; 9 positions match TRBD1. There are 16 residues in the CDR3. The V gene's germline CDR1 is SGHDT and CDR2 YYEEEE. The V segment lost 4 bases and the J segment 3 bases; nucleotides outside the gene matches: 8.

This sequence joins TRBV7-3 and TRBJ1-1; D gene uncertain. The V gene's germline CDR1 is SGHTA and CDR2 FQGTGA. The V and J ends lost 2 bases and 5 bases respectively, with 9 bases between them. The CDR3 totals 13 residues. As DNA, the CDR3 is TGTGCCAGCAGCTTAGGAGCGGGGACTGAAGCTTTCTTT. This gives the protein CASSLGAGTEAFF.

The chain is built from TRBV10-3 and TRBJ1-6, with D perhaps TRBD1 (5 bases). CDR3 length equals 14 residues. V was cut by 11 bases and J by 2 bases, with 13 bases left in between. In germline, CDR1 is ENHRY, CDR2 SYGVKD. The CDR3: CAVAGDPYNSPLHF. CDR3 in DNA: TGTGCCGTTGCCGGGGACCCCTATAATTCACCCCTCCACTTT.

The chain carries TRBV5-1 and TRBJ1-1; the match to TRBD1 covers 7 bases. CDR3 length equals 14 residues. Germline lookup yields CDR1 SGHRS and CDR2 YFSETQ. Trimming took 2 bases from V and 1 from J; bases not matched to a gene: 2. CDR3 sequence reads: CASSFRDRNTEAFF. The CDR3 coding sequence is TGCGCCAGCAGCTTCCGGGACAGGAACACTGAAGCTTTCTTT.

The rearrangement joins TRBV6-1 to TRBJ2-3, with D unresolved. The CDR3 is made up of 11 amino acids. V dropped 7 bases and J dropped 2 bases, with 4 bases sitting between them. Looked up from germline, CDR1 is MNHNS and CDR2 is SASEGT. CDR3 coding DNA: TGTGCCAGCACTAACACAGATACGCAGTATTTT. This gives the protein CASTNTDTQYF.

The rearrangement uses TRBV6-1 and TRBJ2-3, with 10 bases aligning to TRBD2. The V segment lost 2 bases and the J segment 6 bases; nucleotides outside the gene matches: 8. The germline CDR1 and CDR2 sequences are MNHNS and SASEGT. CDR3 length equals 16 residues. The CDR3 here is CASSESVASGSDTQYF. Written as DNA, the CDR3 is TGTGCCAGCAGTGAATCAGTGGCTAGCGGGAGTGATACGCAGTATTTT.